The 18 T cell receptor beta chains below all came from one sample that was sequenced in a study of a mutant IDH1 vaccine in newly diagnosed glioma. This table comes from immunoSEQ multiplex PCR, and its TCRdb copy is limited to in-frame clones, with some not included. The table lists roughly 32,000 clones, about four fifths of them singletons. Time point indicated: week 35, safety follow-up. Vaccine doses each comprised 300 ug of mutant IDH1 20-mer peptide, with topical imiquimod. What these receptors recognize is not known. The sequencing used PBMCs, collected from a glioma patient whose treatment included an IDH1 peptide vaccine. Receptor source: a woman between 18 and 30 years old with glioma.

The chain has TRBV4-2 and TRBJ2-7, with D possibly being TRBD1 or TRBD2 (5 bases each). The CDR3 totals 15 residues. In germline, CDR1 is LGHNA, CDR2 YNFKEQ. V gave up 0 bases and J gave up 3 bases, with 12 bases separating them. The CDR3 is CASSQEAGSIYEQYF. The CDR3 region has the DNA TGTGCCAGCAGCCAAGAAGCAGGGAGCATCTACGAGCAGTACTTC.

The V and J genes are TRBV6-6 and TRBJ2-3; 14 bases map to TRBD2. The CDR3 sequence is 15 residues long. Unmatched junction bases numbered 5, after V lost 6 bases and J lost 6 bases. The germline V gene encodes CDR1 MNHNY and CDR2 SVGAGI (reference sequence). The CDR3 nucleotides read TGTGCCAGCAGAAGGACTAGCGGGGGGCCGGATACGCAGTATTTT. Translated, it gives CASRRTSGGPDTQYF.

This chain connects TRBV7-2 to TRBJ1-2; TRBD1 is a possible D gene (5 bases). The ends were cut back, 6 bases at V and 3 bases at J, with 26 bases in the middle. Per the germline V gene, CDR1 is SGHTA and CDR2 is FQGNSA. The CDR3 extends over 18 amino acids. In DNA, the CDR3 is TGTGCCAGCAGGAGAGGGGCGACGGGGATAGGCTGGGACTATGGCTACACCTTC. It encodes CASRRGATGIGWDYGYTF.

V and J are TRBV5-6 and TRBJ1-5; D might be TRBD1 (6 bases). The CDR3 is 15 residues long. Trimming removed 1 base at V and 6 bases at J, with 14 bases between. Germline V gene lookup returns CDR1 SGHDT and CDR2 YYEEEE. CDR3 residues: CASSLSRGAGQPQHF. The CDR3 DNA is TGTGCCAGCAGCTTGTCCAGGGGCGCGGGTCAGCCCCAGCATTTT.

This clone was seen just once. The rearrangement joins TRBV4-3 to TRBJ2-7; 10 bases are a match to TRBD2. Per the germline V gene, CDR1 is LGHNA and CDR2 is YSLEER. This CDR3 comprises 16 residues. Losses at the gene ends were 1 base for V and 5 bases for J; bases not matched to a gene: 8. CDR3 in DNA: TGCGCCAGCAGCCAAGTAAAGGCTAGCGGGAGTAACGAGCAGTACTTC. Translating gives CASSQVKASGSNEQYF.

This clone was recorded once. The rearrangement uses TRBV11-3 and TRBJ2-1, with D perhaps TRBD2 (5 bases). The CDR3 is 15 residues long. Trimming removed 0 bases at V and 3 bases at J, with 9 bases between. Germline CDR1 is SGHNT and CDR2 is YENEEA. CDR3 protein: CASSLDTGSYNEQFF. In DNA form, the CDR3 reads TGTGCCAGCAGCTTAGACACGGGGAGCTACAATGAGCAGTTCTTC.

Here the CDR3 reads CASSSPGWREGYNEQFF. CDR3 coding DNA: TGTGCCAGCAGTTCCCCTGGTTGGCGGGAGGGATACAATGAGCAGTTCTTC. The rearrangement joins TRBV27 to TRBJ2-1; 9 bases map to TRBD2. Per germline, CDR1 MNHEY and CDR2 SMNVEV (reference sequence). The length of the CDR3 is 17 residues. V dropped 4 bases and J dropped 4; count of bases not matched to a gene: 11.

The V gene is TRBV27, the J gene TRBJ1-1; 7 nucleotides line up with TRBD1. Trimming removed 3 bases from V and 1 base from J; junction bases left unmatched: 2. Germline assignment: CDR1 MNHEY and CDR2 SMNVEV (reference sequence). The CDR3 extends over 14 amino acids. CDR3 nucleotides: TGTGCCAGCAGTTTTACAGGGGCGAACACTGAAGCTTTCTTT. Amino acid sequence: CASSFTGANTEAFF.

This rearrangement joins TRBV6-1 to TRBJ2-7; tentative D call: TRBD2 (5 bases). The V and J ends lost 5 bases and 4 bases respectively, with 15 bases between them. This CDR3 region has 14 residues. Germline CDR1 reads MNHNS; CDR2 reads SASEGT. The CDR3 region has the DNA TGTGCCAGCAGTAGAACTACCGGGGTTTACGAGCAGTACTTC. Protein: CASSRTTGVYEQYF.

The chain has TRBV19 and TRBJ2-5; a weak D match, TRBD1 (5 bases). The length of the CDR3 is 12 residues. The V end lost 3 bases, the J end lost 7 bases, and 9 bases lay between the germline ends. Germline V CDR1 and CDR2: LNHDA, SQIVND (reference sequence). For the CDR3, the DNA is TGTGCCAGTAGTATCTACCAGGGGACCCAGTACTTC. This codes for CASSIYQGTQYF. Supplemented by reference TRBV19 and TRBJ2-5, the full variable domain reads DGGITQSPKYLFRKEGQNVTLSCEQNLNHDAMYWYRQDPGQGLRLIYYSQIVNDFQKGDIAEGYSVSREKKESFPLTVTSAQKNPTAFYLCASSIYQGTQYFGPGTRLLVL.

CDR3: CASSLARDRGSDTQYF. CDR3 nucleotides: TGTGCCAGCAGCTTAGCGCGGGACAGGGGATCAGATACGCAGTATTTT. V gene TRBV7-2 combines with J gene TRBJ2-3; 10 nucleotides line up with TRBD1. CDR1 and CDR2 from the germline V gene are SGHTA and FQGNSA. The V gene end was trimmed by 0 bases and the J gene end by 4 bases; junction bases not matched to a gene: 4. CDR3 length: 16 residues.

This chain uses TRBV11-2 with TRBJ2-7; D not certain. This CDR3 spans 13 amino acids. The germline V gene has CDR1 SGHAT and CDR2 FQNNGV. Trimming pared 1 base from V and 3 bases from J, leaving 7 bases between. CDR3 in DNA: TGTGCCAGCAGCTTAGGATCGGTCTACGAGCAGTACTTC. Its protein is CASSLGSVYEQYF.

The chain is built from TRBV5-8 and TRBJ2-7, with 11 bases aligning to TRBD1. This CDR3 comprises 14 residues. J was trimmed by 6 bases and V by 4 bases; bases with no gene match: 6. Germline assignment: CDR1 SGHTS and CDR2 YDEGEE. DNA of the CDR3: TGTGCCAGCAGCCTCGGGACAGGGGGGCGCGAGCAGTACTTC. Its translation: CASSLGTGGREQYF.

The rearrangement uses TRBV15 and TRBJ2-2; 8 bases match TRBD2. J gave up 3 bases and V 0 bases, and 3 bases lay outside the gene matches. CDR3 size: 16 residues. Per germline, CDR1 LNHNV and CDR2 YYDKDF (reference sequence). The CDR3 is CATSRDKRGYTGELFF. The CDR3, as DNA: TGTGCCACCAGCAGAGACAAGCGGGGGTACACCGGGGAGCTGTTTTTT.

V and J are TRBV2 and TRBJ1-5; D unresolved. CDR1 and CDR2 from the germline V gene are SNHLY and FYNNEI. CDR3 length equals 14 residues. Trimming stripped 2 bases from V and 0 bases from J, with 5 bases between. The CDR3 region has the DNA TGTGCCAGCAGTGAACAGTATAGCAATCAGCCCCAGCATTTT. Encoded protein: CASSEQYSNQPQHF.

The rearrangement uses TRBV7-9 and TRBJ2-5; weak D call: TRBD1 (8 bases). The V gene's germline CDR1 is SEHNR and CDR2 FQNEAQ (reference sequence). The CDR3 covers 18 residues. With 0 bases removed from V and 2 bases from J, the gap between germline ends came to 19 bases. The CDR3 region has the DNA TGTGCCAGCAGCTTAGCTAGGACAGGGAGGGGACTACAAGAGACCCAGTACTTC. Its protein is CASSLARTGRGLQETQYF.

This clone was detected only once. The chain recombines TRBV9 with TRBJ2-5, with D possibly being TRBD1 or TRBD2 (6 bases each). CDR1 is SGDLS and CDR2 is YYNGEE in the germline V gene. V gave up 0 bases and J gave up 4 bases, with 13 bases separating them. The CDR3 has 15 residues. Written as DNA, the CDR3 is TGTGCCAGCAGCGTAGATGGGGGGCGGGGAGAGACCCAGTACTTC. The encoded protein is CASSVDGGRGETQYF.

Written as DNA, the CDR3 is TGTGCCAGCTCACCCTTATTGACAGCTAACTATGGCTACACCTTC. Its protein product is CASSPLLTANYGYTF. The genes are TRBV18 and TRBJ1-2, with D maybe TRBD1 (5 bases). Trimming cost V 3 bases and J 0 bases, with 11 bases left between them. The CDR3 is 15 amino acids. Looked up from germline, CDR1 is KGHSH and CDR2 is LQKENI. The variable domain in full, with the rest retrieved from reference TRBV18 and TRBJ1-2, is NAGVMQNPRHLVRRRGQEARLRCSPMKGHSHVYWYRQLPEEGLKFMVYLQKENIIDESGMPKERFSAEFPKEGPSILRIQQVVRGDSAAYFCASSPLLTANYGYTFGSGTRLTVV.